This note documents a single TCR beta chain sequence. Its antigen is unknown. No quality values exist for individual bases; no much larger clone is one base distant. This sample was included in a study of CD8 T cells in Susac syndrome (dated by TCRdb to between 2017 and 2020). Turning to the overall study: Among the sequenced Susac syndrome patients, five or six had clinically active disease and under ten were in clinical remission. At the time of blood withdrawal, Susac syndrome patients were either therapy-naive, taking corticosteroids (with some also receiving IVIg), or on IVIg alone. Repertoire sequencing was used to test whether CD8+ T cell activation and differentiation in Susac syndrome was antigen driven. What the research found in general, with its limitations: The number of individuals in the TCR sequencing and HLA analysis was acknowledged as relatively small. In patients with Susac syndrome, the CD4+ T cell repertoire showed no detectable clonal expansion.

RNA was extracted with the RNeasy kit and about 0.45 to 1 ug was reverse transcribed using random hexamers. The immunoSEQ multiplex PCR assay, covering 54 Vbeta and 13 Jbeta segments, was used to amplify TCR beta CDR3 regions. PCR amplification bias was corrected using a synthetic template baseline for primer optimization and computational correction. The original pipeline was this. Reads were annotated to V, D and J genes per IMGT and analyzed with immunoSEQ Analyzer, keeping only productive sequences. To calculate clonality, Shannon entropy was normalized by log2 of the number of productive unique sequences and then subtracted from one. Public and private clones were assessed among the 100 most prevalent clones of each patient and control. Clones were defined as Susac-specific if absent from the healthy and MS cohorts, from roughly 1,100 published viral clones and from other ImmuneACCESS disease sequences. The raw public reads went through TCRdb reprocessing: fastp at Q25, MiXCR clone calling, in-frame beta chains kept. Duplicate CDR3 protein sequences are folded into a single record with the most common DNA and genes. TCRdb's processing, not the study's, gives the V and J calls here. For this sample there are 200,000 to 300,000 distinct CDR3 sequences; almost 97% appear just once. The ten largest clones capture about 0.095% of the sample.

The CDR3 goes from the cysteine to the phenylalanine over 13 residues. Only the CDR3 DNA is retained, 39 bases long and in frame from the first base. V gives up 10 bases and J gives up 6 bases, and the segment between their germline ends measures 18 bases. The CDR1 and CDR2 encoded by the germline V gene are MDHEN and SYDVKM. Peripheral blood CD8+ and CD4+ T cells from healthy donors, Susac syndrome patients and multiple sclerosis patients were profiled by high-throughput TCR beta sequencing. The Susac syndrome patients fulfilled recently defined diagnostic criteria for definite or probable disease. Bulk CD8+ and CD4+ T cells were purified by magnetic negative isolation, whereas CD8+ TEMRA cells were enriched by FACS. Blood was collected in EDTA tubes and processed within 24 hours, with PBMCs isolated through density gradient centrifugation. PBMCs intended for TCR sequencing were cryopreserved in liquid nitrogen and were subsequently thawed in a 37 degrees C water bath. The sorted or isolated CD4+, CD8+ and CD8+ TEMRA cells had a purity of 90% or higher.

The sample consisted of CD4+ T cells from PBMCs. The origin of this receptor is a human donor with Susac syndrome. This chain joins TRBV28 to TRBJ1-1; the D gene cannot be resolved reliably. The nucleotide sequence is given as TGTGCCACTAAGACAAGGTCGGATTCTGAAGCTTTCTTT. Its protein product is CATKTRSDSEAFF.